The 25 T cell receptor beta chains in this list originate from one sample, sequenced in a study of cytomegalovirus exposure and HLA in healthy donors. Here immunoSEQ multiplex PCR was the method, and the copy in TCRdb shows in-frame clones only, minus some. The sample yields over 200,000 clones, roughly 84% seen once. Sequenced input: PBMCs. The receptors stem from a woman in her thirties in good health and CMV-seropositive.

The rearrangement links TRBV7-2 to TRBJ2-5; D is ambiguous. This CDR3 spans 14 amino acids. Trimming shortened V by 0 bases and J by 2 bases, and 7 bases separated the two germline ends. Germline V gives CDR1 SGHTA, CDR2 FQGNSA. In DNA form, the CDR3 reads TGTGCCAGCAGCTTAGCCAGATCTCAAGAGACCCAGTACTTC. Its translation: CASSLARSQETQYF.

The chain combines TRBV2 with TRBJ2-2; 9 bases agree with TRBD1. Germline-derived CDR1 and CDR2 are SNHLY and FYNNEI. The V segment lost 6 bases and the J segment 3 bases; nucleotides outside the gene matches: 5. The CDR3 runs to 15 residues. DNA of the CDR3: TGTGCCAGCAGACAGGGGGCGATTGACACCGGGGAGCTGTTTTTT. Translating gives CASRQGAIDTGELFF.

V gene TRBV5-1 combines with J gene TRBJ2-3; perhaps TRBD1 as D (5 bases). This CDR3 has 15 amino acids. Germline CDR1 SGHRS, CDR2 YFSETQ. V lost 4 bases and J lost 5, with 17 bases in between. This CDR3 is CASSEAGNRVDTQYF. The CDR3 nucleotides are TGCGCCAGCAGCGAGGCAGGGAATCGAGTAGATACGCAGTATTTT.

The chain has TRBV7-9 and TRBJ1-4; the match to TRBD1 covers 9 bases. The CDR3 length is 15 residues. Germline V gene lookup returns CDR1 SEHNR and CDR2 FQNEAQ (reference sequence). J lost 8 bases, V lost 3 bases, and 7 bases had no gene match. DNA of the CDR3: TGTGCCAGCAGCTTTACAGGGGGCGCGGGAGAAAAACTGTTTTTT. Translating it yields CASSFTGGAGEKLFF.

The genes are TRBV9 and TRBJ2-1; D not certain. Germline CDR1 and CDR2: SGDLS and YYNGEE. CDR3 length: 13 amino acids. V lost 0 bases, J lost 3 bases, and 4 bases lay in between. The CDR3 coding sequence is TGTGCCAGCAGCGTAGACAGCTACAATGAGCAGTTCTTC. Its protein product is CASSVDSYNEQFF.

V gene TRBV5-1 combines with J gene TRBJ1-2, with D possibly matching TRBD1 (5 bases). Trimming cost V 4 bases and J 2 bases, with 9 bases left between them. This CDR3 has 13 residues. Germline V gives CDR1 SGHRS, CDR2 YFSETQ. CDR3 sequence reads: CASSVEGNYGYTF. The CDR3 region has the DNA TGCGCCAGCAGCGTTGAGGGGAACTATGGCTACACCTTC.

V usage is TRBV18 and J usage is TRBJ2-3; 13 bases line up with TRBD2. V lost 3 bases, J lost 6 bases, and 6 bases stayed unmatched. Germline CDR1 is KGHSH and CDR2 is LQKENI. The CDR3 is 16 amino acids. CDR3 DNA sequence: TGTGCCAGCTCACCGGGGACTAGCGGGAATAGGGATACGCAGTATTTT. The encoded protein is CASSPGTSGNRDTQYF. Based on the CDR3 plus reference TRBV18 and TRBJ2-3, the full variable domain is NAGVMQNPRHLVRRRGQEARLRCSPMKGHSHVYWYRQLPEEGLKFMVYLQKENIIDESGMPKERFSAEFPKEGPSILRIQQVVRGDSAAYFCASSPGTSGNRDTQYFGPGTRLTVL.

This chain uses TRBV7-6 with TRBJ1-1; 9 nucleotides match TRBD1. CDR1 is SGHVS, CDR2 FNYEAQ, per germline. CDR3 length: 16 amino acids. The J segment lost 1 base and the V segment lost 5 bases, leaving 8 bases of the junction unmatched. CDR3 sequence reads: CASSLRTGAPNTEAFF. The CDR3 coding sequence is TGTGCCAGCAGCCTTCGGACAGGGGCGCCGAACACTGAAGCTTTCTTT. Full variable domain (missing parts from reference TRBV7-6 and TRBJ1-1): GAGVSQSPRYKVTKRGQDVALRCDPISGHVSLYWYRQALGQGPEFLTYFNYEAQQDKSGLPNDRFSAERPEGSISTLTIQRTEQRDSAMYRCASSLRTGAPNTEAFFGQGTRLTVV.

This clone appeared a single time. As DNA, the CDR3 is TGTGCCAGCAGCTTAGGGGGTCCAAATCAGCCCCAGCATTTT. Translating gives CASSLGGPNQPQHF. The gene calls are TRBV7-2 and TRBJ1-5, with no clear D. This CDR3 is built from 14 residues. Germline CDR1 SGHTA, CDR2 FQGNSA. Trimming stripped 1 base from V and 4 bases from J, with 8 bases between. Combining the CDR3 with reference TRBV7-2 and TRBJ1-5 gives the whole variable domain GAGVSQSPSNKVTEKGKDVELRCDPISGHTALYWYRQSLGQGLEFLIYFQGNSAPDKSGLPSDRFSAERTGGSVSTLTIQRTQQEDSAVYLCASSLGGPNQPQHFGDGTRLSIL.

The V call is TRBV28, the J call TRBJ2-2; 7 bases match TRBD2. Trimming cost V 7 bases and J 6 bases; bases outside gene matches: 8. The CDR3 has 14 amino acids. The germline V gene encodes CDR1 MDHEN and CDR2 SYDVKM. This CDR3 is CASIPAGVPGELFF. In DNA form, the CDR3 reads TGTGCCAGCATCCCTGCGGGGGTCCCCGGGGAGCTGTTTTTT. Full variable domain (outside the CDR3, taken from reference TRBV28 and TRBJ2-2): DVKVTQSSRYLVKRTGEKVFLECVQDMDHENMFWYRQDPGLGLRLIYFSYDVKMKEKGDIPEGYSVSREKKERFSLILESASTNQTSMYLCASIPAGVPGELFFGEGSRLTVL.

The rearrangement links TRBV27 to TRBJ2-1; 7 bases are a match to TRBD2. CDR3 size: 15 residues. J lost 7 bases, V lost 3 bases, and 9 bases had no gene match. Germline CDR1 reads MNHEY; CDR2 reads SMNVEV (reference sequence). CDR3 in amino acids: CASSLWAGVGNEQFF. The CDR3 DNA reads TGTGCCAGCAGTTTGTGGGCGGGAGTCGGGAATGAGCAGTTCTTC.

This chain links TRBV11-3 with TRBJ2-1; 11 bases align to TRBD2. V was clipped by 5 bases and J by 7 bases; unmatched bases: 7. Germline CDR1 reads SGHNT; CDR2 reads YENEEA. This CDR3 has 15 residues. This chain's CDR3 is CASSELAGGWNEQFF. In DNA form, the CDR3 reads TGTGCCAGCAGCGAGCTAGCGGGAGGCTGGAATGAGCAGTTCTTC.

This clone appeared a few times. V is TRBV2 and J is TRBJ2-2, with D possibly being TRBD1 or TRBD2 (5 bases each). Trimming took off 2 bases at V and 8 bases at J, with 15 bases between the two ends. The CDR3 length is 15 residues. The germline gives CDR1 SNHLY, CDR2 FYNNEI. For the CDR3, the DNA is TGTGCCAGCAGTGAAATTCGGGACCGACAGGGGGAGCTGTTTTTT. Protein: CASSEIRDRQGELFF.

The J gene is TRBJ2-7, the V gene TRBV18; the D is unclear. The CDR3 has 14 amino acids. With 3 bases removed from V and 0 bases from J, the gap between germline ends came to 9 bases. Germline assignment: CDR1 KGHSH and CDR2 LQKENI. The CDR3 sequence is CASSPVFSSYEQYF. For the CDR3, the DNA is TGTGCCAGCTCACCGGTCTTTAGCTCCTACGAGCAGTACTTC.

About this clone: An end of the junction does not agree with germline; a read error may underlie this. J is TRBJ2-1 and V is TRBV7-7; D tentatively fits TRBD1 or TRBD2 (6 bases each). The germline CDR1 and CDR2 sequences are SSHAT and FNYEAQ (reference sequence). The CDR3 has 15 residues. CDR3 in amino acids: CASSPNPGASNEQFF. The CDR3 DNA sequence: TGTGCTAGCAGCCCGAACCCGGGGGCAAGCAATGAGCAGTTCTTC. Combining the CDR3 with reference TRBV7-7 and TRBJ2-1 gives the whole variable domain GAGVSQSPRYKVTKRGQDVTLRCDPISSHATLYWYQQALGQGPEFLTYFNYEAQPDKSGLPSDRFSAERPEGSISTLTIQRTEQRDSAMYRCASSPNPGASNEQFFGPGTRLTVL.

A few counts support this clone. V and J are TRBV30 and TRBJ1-5, with 9 nucleotides matching TRBD1. The CDR3 has 13 amino acids. The germline V gene encodes CDR1 GTSNPN and CDR2 SVGIG (reference sequence). V dropped 2 bases and J dropped 6; count of bases not matched to a gene: 2. CDR3 amino acids: CAWSRQGVQPQHF. CDR3 DNA: TGTGCCTGGAGTAGACAGGGGGTTCAGCCCCAGCATTTT.

This clone was counted ten times or more. The chain has TRBV30 and TRBJ2-7; TRBD2 is a possible D gene (6 bases). V shed 2 bases and J shed 0 bases, with 11 bases lying between them. The germline V gene encodes CDR1 GTSNPN and CDR2 SVGIG (reference sequence). The CDR3 loop spans 14 amino acids. This CDR3 is CAWSSGGSSYEQYF. DNA for the CDR3: TGTGCCTGGAGTTCCGGAGGGAGCTCCTACGAGCAGTACTTC.

This clone was picked up a small number of times. The rearrangement uses TRBV27 and TRBJ1-5; D remains unclear. Germline CDR1 MNHEY, CDR2 SMNVEV (reference sequence). V was cut by 6 bases and J by 0 bases, with 9 bases left in between. This CDR3 is built from 14 residues. In DNA, the CDR3 is TGTGCCAGCAGGCGTAGGTTTAGCAATCAGCCCCAGCATTTT. Its translation: CASRRRFSNQPQHF.

The chain couples TRBV29-1 to TRBJ1-1, with D uncertain. The CDR3 has 11 amino acids. V was trimmed by 4 bases and J by 8 bases, leaving 11 bases between them. Germline V gene lookup returns CDR1 SQVTM and CDR2 ANQGSEA. Here the CDR3 reads CSVGLTPEAFF. DNA of the CDR3: TGCAGCGTTGGGCTCACACCCGAAGCTTTCTTT. Together with reference TRBV29-1 and TRBJ1-1, the CDR3 gives the full variable domain: SAVISQKPSRDICQRGTSLTIQCQVDSQVTMMFWYRQQPGQSLTLIATANQGSEATYESGFVIDKFPISRPNLTFSTLTVSNMSPEDSSIYLCSVGLTPEAFFGQGTRLTVV.

This clone was seen more than once but under ten times. The chain is built from TRBV5-1 and TRBJ1-2; perhaps TRBD1 as D (6 bases). Germline loops: CDR1 SGHRS, CDR2 YFSETQ. The V end lost 0 bases, the J end lost 4 bases, and 10 bases lay between the germline ends. The length of the CDR3 is 14 residues. For the CDR3, the DNA is TGCGCCAGCAGCTTGGGGGACAACAGCTATGGCTACACCTTC. Translated, it gives CASSLGDNSYGYTF.

The J gene is TRBJ2-6, the V gene TRBV7-3, with unresolved D. V was pared by 2 bases and J by 0 bases, with 5 bases between. CDR3 length: 15 amino acids. CDR1 and CDR2 (germline): SGHTA, FQGTGA. CDR3 sequence: CASSLGNSGANVLTF. CDR3 in DNA: TGTGCCAGCAGCTTAGGGAACTCTGGGGCCAACGTCCTGACTTTC. Full variable domain (outside the CDR3, taken from reference TRBV7-3 and TRBJ2-6): GAGVSQTPSNKVTEKGKYVELRCDPISGHTALYWYRQSLGQGPEFLIYFQGTGAADDSGLPNDRFFAVRPEGSVSTLKIQRTERGDSAVYLCASSLGNSGANVLTFGAGSRLTVL.

The chain recombines TRBV27 with TRBJ2-2; no definite D call. The ends were cut back, 6 bases at V and 7 bases at J, with 9 bases in the middle. Looked up from germline, CDR1 is MNHEY and CDR2 is SMNVEV (reference sequence). The CDR3 is 12 residues long. CDR3 in DNA: TGTGCCAGCAGCAACAGTGGCGGGGAGCTGTTTTTT. It encodes CASSNSGGELFF.

The genes are TRBV10-3 and TRBJ1-1; 11 positions agree with TRBD1. The germline gives CDR1 ENHRY, CDR2 SYGVKD. With 6 bases clipped from V and 4 bases from J, the junction kept 4 bases outside the gene matches. CDR3 size: 14 residues. CDR3 residues: CAIREGTGGTEAFF. For the CDR3, the DNA is TGTGCCATCAGGGAGGGGACAGGGGGCACTGAAGCTTTCTTT.

The rearrangement joins TRBV27 to TRBJ2-2, with D possibly matching TRBD1 (6 bases). Germline V gene lookup returns CDR1 MNHEY and CDR2 SMNVEV (reference sequence). The CDR3 loop spans 16 amino acids. V lost 3 bases and J lost 1, with 12 bases in between. CDR3: CASSFSRGGNTGELFF. CDR3 DNA sequence: TGTGCCAGCAGTTTCTCCAGGGGCGGGAACACCGGGGAGCTGTTTTTT.

In DNA, the CDR3 is TGCAGCGTTGGGTACAGCACAGATACGCAGTATTTT. This sequence encodes CSVGYSTDTQYF. This chain uses TRBV29-1 with TRBJ2-3; D is unresolved. Germline V CDR1 and CDR2: SQVTM, ANQGSEA. The CDR3 spans 12 residues. The V and J ends lost 4 bases and 0 bases respectively, with 5 bases between them.